Listed here are 12 T cell receptor beta chains from one sample, sequenced in a study of T cell responses to AZD1222 COVID-19 vaccine. Measured with immunoSEQ multiplex PCR; TCRdb has only the in-frame clones, and not every one. The sample holds roughly 150,000 clones, approximately 88% seen once. Sequences were derived from peripheral blood, sampled on day 0 of AZD1222 vaccination. Every receptor here comes from an adult in good health.

V usage is TRBV5-1 and J usage is TRBJ2-2; D might be TRBD2 (7 bases). The CDR3 covers 16 residues. Germline V CDR1 and CDR2: SGHRS, YFSETQ. Trimming removed 2 bases at V and 4 bases at J, with 15 bases between. The CDR3 DNA sequence: TGCGCCAGCAGCTTTTGGGGGGGGGCGAGCACCGGGGAGCTGTTTTTT. Translation: CASSFWGGASTGELFF. Drawing the rest from reference TRBV5-1 and TRBJ2-2, the complete variable domain is KAGVTQTPRYLIKTRGQQVTLSCSPISGHRSVSWYQQTPGQGLQFLFEYFSETQRNKGNFPGRFSGRQFSNSRSEMNVSTLELGDSALYLCASSFWGGASTGELFFGEGSRLTVL.

The chain employs TRBV7-9 and TRBJ2-7; a weak D match, TRBD1 (6 bases). The germline gives CDR1 SEHNR, CDR2 FQNEAQ (reference sequence). The CDR3 has 14 residues. V was cut by 1 base and J by 2 bases, with 9 bases left in between. The CDR3 sequence is CASSLEGTTYEQYF. CDR3 nucleotides: TGTGCCAGCAGCTTAGAAGGGACAACCTACGAGCAGTACTTC.

The table lists this clone with a count of one. The junction and the germline gene differ at one end; a read error may be behind it. The chain joins TRBV7-7 to TRBJ2-1, with 7 positions matching TRBD2. The CDR3 loop spans 15 amino acids. The V gene's germline CDR1 is SSHAT and CDR2 FNYEAQ (reference sequence). The CDR3 sequence is CASSSLSGANNEQFF. In DNA form, the CDR3 reads TGTGCTAGCAGCTCCCTCAGCGGGGCTAACAATGAGCAGTTCTTC.

V usage is TRBV30 and J usage is TRBJ1-1, with D possibly matching TRBD1 (5 bases). The CDR3 is made up of 13 amino acids. Trimming took 2 bases from V and 4 from J, leaving 11 bases between them. The germline V gene encodes CDR1 GTSNPN and CDR2 SVGIG (reference sequence). The CDR3 reads CAWSIRGGTEAFF. DNA of the CDR3: TGTGCCTGGAGTATAAGGGGAGGCACTGAAGCTTTCTTT.

The genes are TRBV12-5 and TRBJ2-1; no clear D. Germline values: CDR1 LGHNT, CDR2 FRNRAP. Between the trimmed V and J ends, which lost 4 bases and 1 base, there was a span of 5 bases. The CDR3 consists of 13 residues. CDR3 region: CASGYRSYNEQFF. Written as DNA, the CDR3 is TGTGCTAGTGGTTACCGGTCCTACAATGAGCAGTTCTTC.

The chain couples TRBV28 to TRBJ1-5; 8 bases line up with TRBD1. Germline assignment: CDR1 MDHEN and CDR2 SYDVKM. The CDR3 runs to 14 residues. V shed 6 bases and J 5 bases; nucleotides not matched to a gene: 6. CDR3 nucleotide sequence: TGTGCCAGCAGCTCAGGGACAGGTTATCAGCCCCAGCATTTT. This sequence encodes CASSSGTGYQPQHF.

Points on this clone: The junction does not match germline at one end; this may be a read error. V usage is TRBV5-1 and J usage is TRBJ2-1; tentative D call: TRBD2 (5 bases). This CDR3 comprises 13 residues. Germline CDR1 is SGHRS and CDR2 is YFSETQ. CDR3: CASSLIGPGLVLF. In DNA, the CDR3 is TGCGCCAGCAGCTTGATTGGTCCGGGGTTGGTACTCTTC.

The genes are TRBV19 and TRBJ2-7, with D tentatively TRBD2 (6 bases). Germline CDR1 LNHDA, CDR2 SQIVND (reference sequence). Trimming removed 6 bases at V and 7 bases at J, with 10 bases between. The CDR3 sequence is 11 residues long. The CDR3 loop reads CASREGIEQYF. CDR3 sequence (DNA): TGTGCCAGTAGGGAGGGGATTGAGCAGTACTTC.

The chain is built from TRBV28 and TRBJ2-1; D is unresolved. Germline CDR1 MDHEN, CDR2 SYDVKM. This CDR3 spans 13 amino acids. Trimming took 4 bases from V and 0 from J, leaving 4 bases between them. The CDR3 sequence is CASSSSSYNEQFF. The CDR3 nucleotides are TGTGCCAGCAGTTCTAGCTCCTACAATGAGCAGTTCTTC.

As regards this clone: Other nucleotide sequences from this sample produce the same CDR3. V and J are TRBV12-3 or TRBV12-4 and TRBJ1-2; no clear D gene. Trimming removed 2 bases from V and 0 bases from J, with 4 bases in between. The CDR3 runs to 13 residues. CDR3 residues: CASSLHTNYGYTF. Here the CDR3 DNA reads TGTGCCAGCAGTTTACACACTAACTATGGCTACACCTTC.

The V call is TRBV27, the J call TRBJ2-1; 8 bases line up with TRBD2. CDR3 length equals 15 residues. Germline V gene data show CDR1 as MNHEY and CDR2 as SMNVEV (reference sequence). J was trimmed by 6 bases and V by 3 bases; bases with no gene match: 7. CDR3 sequence: CASSFGPGGGNEQFF. The DNA for the CDR3 is TGTGCCAGCAGTTTCGGTCCGGGGGGGGGCAATGAGCAGTTCTTC.

The genes are TRBV12-5 and TRBJ2-4; 8 bases agree with TRBD1. The germline V gene encodes CDR1 LGHNT and CDR2 FRNRAP. The CDR3 runs to 17 residues. Unmatched junction bases numbered 9, after V lost 5 bases and J lost 0 bases. CDR3 DNA sequence: TGTGCTAGTGGTCTCGCTGGACAGGGCGTAGCCAAAAACATTCAGTACTTC. It encodes CASGLAGQGVAKNIQYF. The complete variable domain, with remaining parts taken from reference TRBV12-5 and TRBJ2-4, reads DARVTQTPRHKVTEMGQEVTMRCQPILGHNTVFWYRQTMMQGLELLAYFRNRAPLDDSGMPKDRFSAEMPDATLATLKIQPSEPRDSAVYFCASGLAGQGVAKNIQYFGAGTRLSVL.